This passage covers 18 T cell receptor beta chains from one sample sequenced in a study of blood T cell repertoires in COVID-19. Here immunoSEQ multiplex PCR was the method, and the copy in TCRdb shows in-frame clones only, minus some. The data show some 42,000 clones, 85% seen once. Sequencing was performed on peripheral blood. These receptors were obtained from a man aged 45 to 65 with active COVID-19.

The chain uses TRBV15 and TRBJ1-4, with 10 bases identical to TRBD1. Germline V gene sequence: CDR1 LNHNV, CDR2 YYDKDF (reference sequence). The CDR3 runs to 15 residues. The V gene end was trimmed by 1 base and the J gene end by 5 bases; junction bases not matched to a gene: 1. Written as DNA, the CDR3 is TGTGCCACCAGCAGAGGGGGACAGGGGAATGAAAAACTGTTTTTT. Protein product: CATSRGGQGNEKLFF.

CDR3 DNA sequence: TGCGCCAGCAGCTTGGGCGGGACAGGGGGGATGAACACTGAAGCTTTCTTT. Its translation: CASSLGGTGGMNTEAFF. This sequence joins TRBV5-1 and TRBJ1-1; 11 nucleotides line up with TRBD1. This CDR3 is 17 amino acids long. Per germline, CDR1 SGHRS and CDR2 YFSETQ. Unmatched junction bases numbered 4, after V lost 0 bases and J lost 0 bases.

Only one count was recorded for this clone. This chain joins TRBV7-8 and TRBJ2-1, with 7 nucleotides matching TRBD2. The J segment lost 4 bases and the V segment lost 1 base, leaving 4 bases of the junction unmatched. This CDR3 has 15 residues. The germline V gene encodes CDR1 SGHVS and CDR2 FQNEAQ. CDR3 bases: TGTGCCAGCAGCTTAGTGGGGGGAGGGTACAATGAGCAGTTCTTC. Translated: CASSLVGGGYNEQFF.

The chain couples TRBV10-2 to TRBJ1-1, with a tentative D call TRBD1 (6 bases). The CDR3 sequence is 16 residues long. The germline CDR1 and CDR2 sequences are WSHSY and SAAADI. V was trimmed by 5 bases and J by 1 base, leaving 17 bases between them. CDR3 residues: CASSSGGAGRNTEAFF. CDR3 bases: TGCGCCAGCAGTTCCGGGGGGGCCGGGAGGAACACTGAAGCTTTCTTT.

The J gene is TRBJ2-3, the V gene TRBV2; 15 bases fit TRBD2. The CDR3 is made up of 16 amino acids. Germline V CDR1 and CDR2: SNHLY, FYNNEI. The ends lost 6 bases at V and 6 bases at J; junction bases unmatched: 7. CDR3 nucleotide sequence: TGTGCCAGCAGCGAAATCGGGACTAGCGGGAGGGATACGCAGTATTTT. Amino acids: CASSEIGTSGRDTQYF.

This rearrangement joins TRBV4-3 to TRBJ2-6; TRBD2 is a possible D gene (5 bases). Germline V gene sequence: CDR1 LGHNA, CDR2 YSLEER. V lost 1 base, J lost 0 bases, and 7 bases lay in between. The CDR3 consists of 16 residues. The DNA of the CDR3 is TGCGCCAGCAGCCAAGGGGAGTTCTCTGGGGCCAACGTCCTGACTTTC. It translates to CASSQGEFSGANVLTF.

This chain links TRBV7-8 with TRBJ2-4; D remains ambiguous. The CDR3 sequence is 14 residues long. CDR1 is SGHVS and CDR2 is FQNEAQ in the germline V gene. V was shortened by 3 bases and J by 7 bases, with 13 bases between the two germline ends. CDR3 sequence reads: CASSFFPAGNIQYF. The CDR3 DNA reads TGTGCCAGCAGCTTTTTCCCGGCCGGGAACATTCAGTACTTC.

The V gene is TRBV4-3, the J gene TRBJ2-3; possibly TRBD1 for D (6 bases). There are 15 residues in the CDR3. The V gene's germline CDR1 is LGHNA and CDR2 YSLEER. The V end was cut by 2 bases, the J end by 3 bases, with 12 bases between. This CDR3 is CASSQKGDGTDTQYF. DNA for the CDR3: TGCGCCAGCAGCCAAAAGGGGGATGGTACAGATACGCAGTATTTT.

This chain joins TRBV2 and TRBJ2-2; 8 positions match TRBD2. This CDR3 is built from 15 residues. The germline gives CDR1 SNHLY, CDR2 FYNNEI. J gave up 3 bases and V 7 bases, and 7 bases lay outside the gene matches. The CDR3 reads CASMGVAGYTGELFF. Here the CDR3 DNA reads TGTGCCAGCATGGGGGTAGCGGGGTACACCGGGGAGCTGTTTTTT.

Points on this clone: The junction differs from germline at one of its ends, possibly a read error. The J gene is TRBJ1-1, the V gene TRBV2, with 8 bases fitting TRBD1. This CDR3 region has 12 residues. CDR1 and CDR2 (germline): SNHLY, FYNNEI. CDR3 coding DNA: TGTGCCAGCAGGGGGACAGGCCCTGAGGCTTTCTTT. It encodes CASRGTGPEAFF. Variable domain in full (rest from reference TRBV2 and TRBJ1-1): EPEVTQTPSHQVTQMGQEVILRCVPISNHLYFYWYRQILGQKVEFLVSFYNNEISEKSEIFDDQFSVERPDGSNFTLKIRSTKLEDSAMYFCASRGTGPEAFFGQGTRLTVV.

This clone was recorded only once. V usage is TRBV7-9 and J usage is TRBJ2-7, with D possibly matching TRBD2 (7 bases). Germline V gene lookup returns CDR1 SEHNR and CDR2 FQNEAQ (reference sequence). The CDR3 has 17 amino acids. Trimming left V 5 bases short and J 0 bases short, with 20 bases between. CDR3 sequence: CASSPPSRGPISYEQYF. Here the CDR3 DNA reads TGTGCCAGCAGCCCCCCGTCGCGGGGGCCGATCTCCTACGAGCAGTACTTC.

The rearrangement links TRBV2 to TRBJ1-2, with TRBD1 matching over 7 bases. V lost 7 bases, J lost 4 bases, and 6 bases stayed unmatched. From germline, CDR1 is SNHLY and CDR2 FYNNEI. The CDR3 is 13 residues long. The CDR3 bases are TGTGCCAGCAAGACACAGGGGATCTATGGCTACACCTTC. Translating gives CASKTQGIYGYTF.

The J gene is TRBJ1-2, the V gene TRBV24-1; D is possibly TRBD1 (6 bases). Germline CDR1 and CDR2: KGHDR and SFDVKD. The CDR3 consists of 16 residues. V lost 5 bases, J lost 2 bases, and 17 bases lay in between. In DNA, the CDR3 is TGTGCCACCAGTGCATCACAGGGCACCAACAACTATGGCTACACCTTC. Translation gives CATSASQGTNNYGYTF.

The J gene is TRBJ1-3, the V gene TRBV6-5; a weak D match, TRBD1 (6 bases). This CDR3 comprises 14 residues. The V gene's germline CDR1 is MNHEY and CDR2 SVGAGI. V lost 8 bases and J 4 bases, leaving 15 bases between the germline ends. The CDR3 sequence is CASGGQGQGNTIYF. DNA for the CDR3: TGTGCCAGCGGGGGACAAGGTCAAGGAAACACCATATATTTT.

V usage is TRBV3-1 (or the pseudogene TRBV3-2) and J usage is TRBJ2-7, with D tentatively TRBD2 (5 bases). Germline CDR1 and CDR2: LGHDT and YNNKEL (reference sequence). V was pared by 4 bases and J by 0 bases, with 22 bases between. The CDR3 totals 18 residues. The CDR3 DNA sequence: TGTGCCAGCAGCCCAATTAATACTCCGGGGAAACCCTCCTACGAGCAGTACTTC. Protein: CASSPINTPGKPSYEQYF.

This clone was counted between two and nine times. The J gene is TRBJ1-4, the V gene TRBV6-5; TRBD1 is a possible D gene (6 bases). Per the germline V gene, CDR1 is MNHEY and CDR2 is SVGAGI. V shed 2 bases and J shed 3 bases, with 7 bases lying between them. The CDR3 contains 14 residues. The CDR3 region has the DNA TGTGCCAGCAGTTACGGGACATCTAATGAAAAACTGTTTTTT. Translation gives CASSYGTSNEKLFF.

The V and J genes are TRBV6-5 and TRBJ2-5, with a weak D call TRBD2 (5 bases). Germline assignment: CDR1 MNHEY and CDR2 SVGAGI. Trimming pared 2 bases from V and 0 bases from J, leaving 13 bases between. The CDR3 totals 16 residues. For the CDR3, the DNA is TGTGCCAGCAGTTACGCAGCTACTAGTTACCAAGAGACCCAGTACTTC. Residues: CASSYAATSYQETQYF.

J is TRBJ2-7 and V is TRBV7-8; 11 bases line up with TRBD2. The V segment lost 5 bases and the J segment 5 bases; nucleotides outside the gene matches: 8. This CDR3 contains 15 residues. CDR1 is SGHVS, CDR2 FQNEAQ, per germline. Here the CDR3 DNA reads TGTGCCAGCAGCACTCGACTAGCGGGAATCAACGAGCAGTACTTC. This gives the protein CASSTRLAGINEQYF.